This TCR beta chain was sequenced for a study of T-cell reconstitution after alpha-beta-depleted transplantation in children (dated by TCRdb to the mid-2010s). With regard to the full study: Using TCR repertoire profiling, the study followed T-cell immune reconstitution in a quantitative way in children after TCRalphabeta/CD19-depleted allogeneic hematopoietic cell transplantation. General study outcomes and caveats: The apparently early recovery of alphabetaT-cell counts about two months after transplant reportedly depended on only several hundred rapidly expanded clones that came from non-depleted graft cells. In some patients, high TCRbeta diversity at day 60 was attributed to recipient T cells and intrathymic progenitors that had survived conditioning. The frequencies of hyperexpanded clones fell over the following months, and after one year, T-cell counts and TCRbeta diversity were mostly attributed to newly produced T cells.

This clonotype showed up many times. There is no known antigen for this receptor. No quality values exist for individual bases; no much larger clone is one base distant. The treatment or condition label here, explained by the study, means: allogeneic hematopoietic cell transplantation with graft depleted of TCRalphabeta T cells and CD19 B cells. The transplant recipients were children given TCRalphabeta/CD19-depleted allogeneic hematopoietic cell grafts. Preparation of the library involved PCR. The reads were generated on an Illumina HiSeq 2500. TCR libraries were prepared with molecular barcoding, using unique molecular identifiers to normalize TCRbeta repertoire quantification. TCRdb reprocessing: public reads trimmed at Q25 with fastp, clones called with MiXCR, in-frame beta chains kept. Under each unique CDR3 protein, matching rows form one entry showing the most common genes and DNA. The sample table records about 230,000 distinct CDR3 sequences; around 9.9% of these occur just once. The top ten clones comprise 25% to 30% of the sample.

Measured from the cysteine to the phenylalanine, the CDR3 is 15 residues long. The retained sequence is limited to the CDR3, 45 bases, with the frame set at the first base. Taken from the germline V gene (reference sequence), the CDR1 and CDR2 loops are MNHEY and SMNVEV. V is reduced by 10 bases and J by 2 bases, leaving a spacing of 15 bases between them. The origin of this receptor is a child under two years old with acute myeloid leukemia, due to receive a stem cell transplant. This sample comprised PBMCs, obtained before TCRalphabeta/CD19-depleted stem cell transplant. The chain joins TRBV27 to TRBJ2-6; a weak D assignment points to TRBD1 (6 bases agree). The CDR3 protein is CATRSQGTGANVLTF. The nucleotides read TGTGCCACCAGAAGCCAGGGGACTGGGGCCAACGTCCTGACTTTC.